The 18 T cell receptor beta chains below all came from one sample that was sequenced in a study of blood T cell repertoires in COVID-19. Using immunoSEQ multiplex PCR, the repertoire was profiled, and TCRdb retains in-frame clones only, with some absent. Of 25,000 to 35,000 clones in the sample, 91% were seen once. Sequenced: peripheral blood. The source of these receptors is a human donor with active COVID-19. The donor label of this sample is uncertain.

The chain combines TRBV6-2 or TRBV6-3 with TRBJ1-1; 11 positions match TRBD1. Per germline, CDR1 MNHEY and CDR2 SVGEGT. CDR3 length: 20 amino acids. With 2 bases clipped from V and 2 bases from J, the junction kept 16 bases outside the gene matches. The CDR3 DNA reads as TGTGCCAGCAGTTACGTAAGGGGACAGGGGGACCCTATAACAAACACTGAAGCTTTCTTT. Translated: CASSYVRGQGDPITNTEAFF.

This clone was recorded once. The chain couples TRBV24-1 to TRBJ1-2, with D possibly being TRBD1 (5 bases). The CDR3 length is 16 residues. Germline V gives CDR1 KGHDR, CDR2 SFDVKD. Deletions cut 9 bases from V and 7 bases from J, with 26 bases between. CDR3 in amino acids: CATPVGRVHDPAGYTF. The CDR3 nucleotides are TGTGCCACCCCCGTCGGCAGGGTTCACGATCCTGCTGGCTACACCTTC.

In this sample, this clone turned up once. The chain couples TRBV4-3 to TRBJ1-1; D uncertain. This CDR3 is 16 amino acids long. Germline V gene sequence: CDR1 LGHNA, CDR2 YSLEER. Trimming left V 0 bases short and J 4 bases short, with 15 bases between. The CDR3 region is CASSQDTRQRGTEAFF. CDR3 bases: TGCGCCAGCAGCCAAGATACGAGGCAGAGAGGCACTGAAGCTTTCTTT.

This rearrangement joins TRBV27 to TRBJ2-6; D possibly corresponds to TRBD1 (5 bases). CDR3 length: 17 residues. V was cut by 5 bases and J by 2 bases, with 16 bases left in between. Germline V gene sequence: CDR1 MNHEY, CDR2 SMNVEV (reference sequence). CDR3 nucleotides: TGTGCCAGCAGTCCTGAGGTCAGGGAAGCTGGGGCCAACGTCCTGACTTTC. Translated: CASSPEVREAGANVLTF. The entire variable domain, with the rest obtained from reference TRBV27 and TRBJ2-6, is as follows: EAQVTQNPRYLITVTGKKLTVTCSQNMNHEYMSWYRQDPGLGLRQIYYSMNVEVTDKGDVPEGYKVSRKEKRNFPLILESPSPNQTSLYFCASSPEVREAGANVLTFGAGSRLTVL.

The V gene is TRBV4-2, the J gene TRBJ2-3; 7 bases align to TRBD2. The CDR3 has 16 residues. The V gene end was trimmed by 2 bases and the J gene end by 4 bases; junction bases not matched to a gene: 9. CDR1 is LGHNA and CDR2 is YNFKEQ in the germline V gene. DNA for the CDR3: TGTGCCAGCAGCCAATATCTGCAGCGGGAAGCAGATACGCAGTATTTT. Its translation is CASSQYLQREADTQYF.

This clone was recorded once. The genes are TRBV6-4 and TRBJ2-3, with D possibly TRBD2 on 6 matching bases. V lost 5 bases and J 2 bases, leaving 20 bases between the germline ends. CDR1 and CDR2 (germline): MRHNA, SNTAGT. The length of the CDR3 is 17 residues. CDR3 sequence reads: CASSPFGGTDSTDTQYF. CDR3 in DNA: TGTGCCAGCAGTCCCTTCGGGGGAACGGACTCCACAGATACGCAGTATTTT.

The V and J genes are TRBV5-1 and TRBJ1-4; TRBD1 matches at 9 bases. After removal of 4 bases from V and 6 bases from J, the junction contained 13 bases not matched to a gene. This CDR3 is built from 17 residues. The V gene's germline CDR1 is SGHRS and CDR2 YFSETQ. The CDR3 nucleotides are TGCGCCAGCAGCCCTACCGGGACAGGGTTGGTCGATGAAAAACTGTTTTTT. It yields the protein CASSPTGTGLVDEKLFF.

The chain is built from TRBV7-2 and TRBJ1-2, with 11 nucleotides matching TRBD1. V shed 5 bases and J 4 bases; nucleotides not matched to a gene: 6. Germline V gene data show CDR1 as SGHTA and CDR2 as FQGNSA. CDR3 size: 15 residues. CDR3 sequence reads: CASSPGTGGAYGYTF. The CDR3 region has the DNA TGTGCCAGCAGCCCAGGGACAGGGGGAGCCTATGGCTACACCTTC.

The chain couples TRBV27 to TRBJ2-7; TRBD2 aligns across 8 bases. V was pared by 6 bases and J by 0 bases, with 7 bases of the junction left unmatched. The CDR3 extends over 15 amino acids. CDR1 is MNHEY and CDR2 is SMNVEV in the germline V gene (reference sequence). The CDR3 sequence: CASSRVAGSSYEQYF. CDR3 coding DNA: TGTGCCAGCAGCAGGGTAGCGGGGAGCTCCTACGAGCAGTACTTC.

The genes are TRBV3-1 (or the pseudogene TRBV3-2) and TRBJ2-1; TRBD2 might be the D (7 bases). This CDR3 has 17 residues. From germline, CDR1 is LGHDT and CDR2 YNNKEL (reference sequence). V lost 0 bases and J 6 bases, leaving 18 bases between the germline ends. For the CDR3, the DNA is TGTGCCAGCAGCCAAGATGAGTTCGGGGGGCGGGGCAATGAGCAGTTCTTC. Translation: CASSQDEFGGRGNEQFF.

The rearrangement uses TRBV7-7 and TRBJ2-5; maybe TRBD1 (5 bases). Between the trimmed V and J ends, which lost 5 bases and 4 bases, there was a span of 11 bases. This CDR3 spans 13 amino acids. Germline CDR1 is SSHAT and CDR2 is FNYEAQ (reference sequence). The CDR3 spells CASSRNRGETQYF. Written as DNA, the CDR3 is TGTGCCAGCAGCCGAAATAGGGGAGAGACCCAGTACTTC.

This clone was seen just once. CDR3 sequence reads: CASSFTSGSIQETQYF. The CDR3 DNA is TGTGCCAGCAGCTTCACTAGCGGGAGCATACAAGAGACCCAGTACTTC. The chain combines TRBV5-6 with TRBJ2-5, with 11 positions matching TRBD2. Trimming cost V 2 bases and J 2 bases; bases outside gene matches: 5. This CDR3 has 16 residues. Germline CDR1 SGHDT, CDR2 YYEEEE.

This clone is a singleton in its sample. The J gene is TRBJ2-3, the V gene TRBV18; TRBD2 matches at 7 bases. Looked up from germline, CDR1 is KGHSH and CDR2 is LQKENI. The CDR3 runs 15 residues. V shed 6 bases and J 5 bases; nucleotides not matched to a gene: 11. CDR3 DNA: TGTGCCAGCTCCGGAGTCGGACTAGGGGTAGATACGCAGTATTTT. It is translated as CASSGVGLGVDTQYF.

The rearrangement uses TRBV28 and TRBJ1-5, with a weak D call TRBD1 (5 bases). V shed 4 bases and J shed 3 bases, with 10 bases lying between them. Germline values: CDR1 MDHEN, CDR2 SYDVKM. The CDR3 is made up of 14 amino acids. The CDR3 loop reads CASSWGVYNQPQHF. The DNA of the CDR3 is TGTGCCAGCAGTTGGGGGGTATACAATCAGCCCCAGCATTTT.

The chain combines TRBV19 with TRBJ1-4; 7 bases map to TRBD1. From germline, CDR1 is LNHDA and CDR2 SQIVND (reference sequence). Trimming took 3 bases from V and 4 from J; bases not matched to a gene: 5. This CDR3 contains 15 residues. CDR3 nucleotides: TGTGCCAGTAGTATTCAGGACAGGATTAATGAAAAACTGTTTTTT. Translating it yields CASSIQDRINEKLFF.

This chain uses TRBV3-1 (or the pseudogene TRBV3-2) with TRBJ2-7, with 8 bases that match TRBD1. J lost 4 bases, V lost 1 base, and 3 bases had no gene match. Looked up from germline, CDR1 is LGHDT and CDR2 is YNNKEL (reference sequence). The CDR3 covers 14 residues. CDR3 sequence: CASSQGTGSYEQYF. The CDR3 DNA reads TGTGCCAGCAGCCAAGGGACAGGGTCTTACGAGCAGTACTTC.

The CDR3 sequence is CASSLGLAGGSYNEQFF. The CDR3 DNA follows: TGTGCCAGCAGCTTGGGGCTAGCGGGAGGCTCCTACAATGAGCAGTTCTTC. The J gene is TRBJ2-1, the V gene TRBV5-8, with 11 bases lining up with TRBD2. V lost 0 bases, J lost 0 bases, and 2 bases stayed unmatched. The CDR3 consists of 17 residues. CDR1 and CDR2 (germline): SGHTS, YDEGEE.

The chain couples TRBV19 to TRBJ2-2; 12 nucleotides line up with TRBD1. V lost 10 bases, J lost 4 bases, and 13 bases stayed unmatched. The CDR3 loop spans 17 amino acids. The V gene's germline CDR1 is LNHDA and CDR2 SQIVND (reference sequence). The CDR3: CATDGTGGAGSTGELFF. CDR3 bases: TGTGCCACCGACGGGACAGGGGGCGCAGGTAGCACCGGGGAGCTGTTTTTT.